The present entry profiles one T cell receptor (beta chain) with its context. Treatment given: about 20 received Ad26.COV2.S at low or high dose, single or two shots; roughly five received placebo; per-sample allocation not given. Sampling was performed 63 days after the first vaccine or placebo injection. This CDR3 is built from 13 residues. Germline-derived CDR1 and CDR2 are GTSNPN and SVGIG (reference sequence). Between the trimmed V and J ends, which lost 3 bases and 2 bases, there was a span of 8 bases. Assay: immunoSEQ multiplex PCR; the TCRdb copy retains only in-frame clones and omits some. Of some 410,000 clones in the sample, about 90% were seen once. This sample is part of a study of Ad26.COV2.S vaccination and SARS-CoV-2 variants.

The sequence was collected from a person aged 18 to 59 who received the Ad26.COV2.S COVID-19 vaccine or a placebo. The rearrangement joins TRBV30 to TRBJ1-3; D unclear. This material consisted of peripheral blood, taken in a trial of Ad26.COV2.S vaccine versus placebo. CDR3 sequence reads: CAWSPSPGNTIYF. CDR3 DNA sequence: TGTGCCTGGAGCCCCTCCCCTGGAAACACCATATATTTT.